This T cell receptor (beta chain) was observed in a study of OX40 agonist ivuxolimab in advanced cancers. CDR3 length: 12 residues. Broader study findings: More expanded clones were seen, on average, in CD8+ T cells than in CD4+.

Clones were sequenced by immunoSEQ multiplex PCR, and TCRdb holds only the in-frame ones, with some missing. The sample lists about 61,000 clones; 86% were seen once. Points on this clone: Its antigen is currently unknown.

This TCR came from an adult with an advanced solid tumor such as melanoma, head and neck, liver or kidney cancer. V is TRBV21-1 and J is TRBJ2-7. TRBV21-1 is a documented pseudogene. The sample in question was CD4+ or CD8+ T cells sorted from blood, obtained in a trial of the OX40 agonist ivuxolimab. DNA of the CDR3: TGTGCCAGCACCTCAATCACCTACGAGCAGTACTTC. Translating it yields CASTSITYEQYF.